This TCR beta chain originates from a study of cytomegalovirus exposure and HLA in healthy donors. At the level of the study: Early released data comprised about 84 million unique TCRs from HLA-typed donors.

This CDR3 is built from 15 residues. V lost 1 base to trimming and J lost 3 bases; unmatched junction nucleotides: 3. Germline CDR1 SGHRS, CDR2 YFSETQ. Notes on this clone: Antigen: not known.

60 Vbeta and 13 Jbeta primers were used in PCR. The table came from immunoSEQ multiplex PCR; TCRdb's copy has only in-frame clones and leaves some out. The sample holds approximately 120,000 clones; over 75% are singletons and the top ten take over 10%. The study's findings and limits: Previously analyzed data showed that most TCR beta V segments were productive at a frequency of about 90% or about 30%. Researchers reported from a later analysis that most CMV-associated TCR beta chains appeared HLA-restricted. With later analysis, a missense DCLRE1C variant became linked to TCR beta V- and J-gene trimming.

This TCR derives from a woman aged 40 to 50 in good health and CMV-seropositive. Sequenced input: PBMCs. The chain recombines TRBV5-1 with TRBJ2-1; 8 nucleotides align to TRBD2. For the CDR3, the DNA is TGCGCCAGCAGCTTGATTAGCGGGGACTACAATGAGCAGTTCTTC. Protein: CASSLISGDYNEQFF.